This passage covers 15 T cell receptor beta chains from one sample sequenced in a study of graft-versus-host responses after intestinal transplantation. TCRdb's table, derived via immunoSEQ multiplex PCR, lists solely in-frame clones and lacks some. The repertoire holds more than 65,000 clones, with roughly 91% as singletons. No antigen has been identified for these receptors. This material consisted of unstimulated CD4+ T cells sorted from spleen or lymph node cells, taken before intestinal transplant. These TCRs come from a human donor who received an intestinal transplant.

This rearrangement joins TRBV29-1 to TRBJ1-2; D perhaps matches TRBD1 (5 bases). Trimming pared 4 bases from V and 3 bases from J, leaving 9 bases between. Germline V CDR1 and CDR2: SQVTM, ANQGSEA. The CDR3 is 12 residues long. The CDR3 reads CSVAGFDYGYTF. The CDR3, as DNA: TGCAGCGTTGCAGGGTTCGACTATGGCTACACCTTC.

This clone was observed a few times. The rearrangement uses TRBV19 and TRBJ1-6, with TRBD1 matching over 10 bases. Trimming at V came to 6 bases and at J to 9 bases, leaving 11 bases not matched to a gene. CDR3 size: 16 residues. From germline, CDR1 is LNHDA and CDR2 SQIVND (reference sequence). CDR3 in amino acids: CASSTRDRGQGSPLHF. The CDR3, as DNA: TGTGCCAGTAGCACGCGCGACAGGGGGCAGGGTTCACCCCTCCACTTT.

The CDR3 spells CSARVTGTDTQYF. The CDR3 region has the DNA TGCAGCGCCCGTGTCACGGGCACAGATACGCAGTATTTT. The chain recombines TRBV29-1 with TRBJ2-3; D is uncertain. Germline CDR1 SQVTM, CDR2 ANQGSEA. The CDR3 spans 13 residues. V lost 7 bases to trimming and J lost 1 base, with 12 bases between them.

This chain connects TRBV2 to TRBJ1-2; the match to TRBD1 covers 7 bases. CDR3 length: 13 amino acids. Germline loops: CDR1 SNHLY, CDR2 FYNNEI. The J segment lost 4 bases and the V segment lost 5 bases, leaving 4 bases of the junction unmatched. CDR3 in DNA: TGTGCCAGCAGTCCACAGGGGTTCTATGGCTACACCTTC. Amino acids: CASSPQGFYGYTF.

The V gene is TRBV19, the J gene TRBJ1-2; no firm D call. In germline, CDR1 is LNHDA, CDR2 SQIVND (reference sequence). CDR3 size: 12 residues. The V gene lost 5 bases and the J gene lost 4 bases, with 8 bases spanning the gap. CDR3 DNA: TGTGCCAGTAGTGAGGCCAGCTATGGCTACACCTTC. Protein product: CASSEASYGYTF.

The J gene is TRBJ2-5, the V gene TRBV5-1, with D perhaps matching TRBD1 (6 bases). The CDR3 totals 13 residues. Germline CDR1 SGHRS, CDR2 YFSETQ. Trimming removed 5 bases at V and 1 base at J, with 9 bases between. The CDR3 sequence: CASRGAFQETQYF. The CDR3 nucleotides are TGCGCCAGCAGGGGGGCGTTCCAAGAGACCCAGTACTTC.

The V call is TRBV2, the J call TRBJ2-7; 14 bases are shared with TRBD2. In germline, CDR1 is SNHLY, CDR2 FYNNEI. Trimming at V came to 5 bases and at J to 3 bases, leaving 18 bases not matched to a gene. The CDR3 contains 20 residues. CDR3 sequence: CASSRSMGLAGANHYYEQYF. The CDR3 DNA reads TGTGCCAGCAGTCGTTCCATGGGACTAGCGGGGGCCAACCATTACTACGAGCAGTACTTC.

The chain combines TRBV15 with TRBJ2-5; D not resolved. The CDR3 has 12 amino acids. The germline CDR1 and CDR2 sequences are LNHNV and YYDKDF (reference sequence). V was shortened by 2 bases and J by 3 bases, with 4 bases between the two germline ends. The CDR3: CATSRLKETQYF. In DNA, the CDR3 is TGTGCCACCAGCAGACTTAAAGAGACCCAGTACTTC.

The rearrangement uses TRBV19 and TRBJ1-4, with D hard to call. The CDR3 extends over 14 amino acids. The V gene's germline CDR1 is LNHDA and CDR2 SQIVND (reference sequence). V lost 3 bases to trimming and J lost 5 bases, with 10 bases between them. The CDR3 DNA reads TGTGCCAGTAGTATCGGGAAGTGGAATGAAAAACTGTTTTTT. Its translation: CASSIGKWNEKLFF.

This clone appeared once. The V gene is TRBV5-6, the J gene TRBJ1-2; no clear D gene. The length of the CDR3 is 15 residues. Trimming left V 1 base short and J 8 bases short, with 18 bases between. Germline V gene sequence: CDR1 SGHDT, CDR2 YYEEEE. The CDR3 coding sequence is TGTGCCAGCAGCTTGAATCCTTCCCTTTCTTTCGGCTACACCTTC. Protein: CASSLNPSLSFGYTF. The whole variable domain, remainder taken from reference TRBV5-6 and TRBJ1-2, is DAGVTQSPTHLIKTRGQQVTLRCSPKSGHDTVSWYQQALGQGPQFIFQYYEEEERQRGNFPDRFSGHQFPNYSSELNVNALLLGDSALYLCASSLNPSLSFGYTFGSGTRLTVV.

This chain connects TRBV5-1 to TRBJ1-1, with a tentative D call TRBD1 (6 bases). V was pared by 5 bases and J by 2 bases, with 10 bases between. This CDR3 contains 13 residues. CDR1 is SGHRS, CDR2 YFSETQ, per germline. This chain's CDR3 is CASRYRDNTEAFF. The CDR3 nucleotides are TGCGCCAGCAGGTACAGGGATAACACTGAAGCTTTCTTT.

The CDR3 DNA follows: TGTGCCAGCAGCCCAGCTAAGCGACTAATCACAGATACGCAGTATTTT. It is translated as CASSPAKRLITDTQYF. The V gene is TRBV25-1, the J gene TRBJ2-3, with a tentative D call TRBD2 (5 bases). Trimming stripped 6 bases from V and 2 bases from J, with 18 bases between. This CDR3 comprises 16 residues. Germline CDR1 is MGHDK and CDR2 is SYGVNS.

The genes are TRBV28 and TRBJ1-3; unclear D gene. The germline gives CDR1 MDHEN, CDR2 SYDVKM. Trimming took 6 bases from V and 0 from J, leaving 12 bases between them. The CDR3 has 15 amino acids. In DNA form, the CDR3 reads TGTGCCAGCAGATGGACGGGGATCTCTGGAAACACCATATATTTT. This sequence encodes CASRWTGISGNTIYF.

The rearrangement links TRBV11-1 to TRBJ2-3; 9 bases line up with TRBD2. This CDR3 comprises 19 residues. CDR1 is SGHAT and CDR2 is FQDESV in the germline V gene (reference sequence). The J segment lost 0 bases and the V segment lost 7 bases, leaving 17 bases of the junction unmatched. Here the CDR3 DNA reads TGTGCCAGCACCCCCCGTTCGGCTAGCGGGATTCCTAGCACAGATACGCAGTATTTT. Its translation is CASTPRSASGIPSTDTQYF.

This sequence joins TRBV1 and TRBJ2-5; the table names TRBD2, a call not compared with the DNA. TRBV1 is a documented pseudogene. CDR3 size: 19 residues. The CDR3 DNA is TGCACCAGCAGCCAAGTTGGGCTAGCGGGAGGCTCGCCACGAAGGACCCAGTACTTC. This translates into CTSSQVGLAGGSPRRTQYF.